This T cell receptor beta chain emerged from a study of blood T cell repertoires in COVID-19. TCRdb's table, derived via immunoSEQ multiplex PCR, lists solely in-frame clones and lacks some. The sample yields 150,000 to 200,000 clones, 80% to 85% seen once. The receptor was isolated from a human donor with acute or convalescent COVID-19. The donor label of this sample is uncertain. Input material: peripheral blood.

The chain's CDR3 is CASSENGGYEKLFF. In nucleotides, the CDR3 is TGTGCCAGCAGTGAAAACGGGGGATATGAAAAACTGTTTTTT. The chain couples TRBV2 to TRBJ1-4; possible D gene TRBD1, 5 bases. The V gene's germline CDR1 is SNHLY and CDR2 FYNNEI. With 2 bases removed from V and 6 bases from J, the gap between germline ends came to 10 bases. The CDR3 has 14 residues.